This entry concerns a single T cell receptor (beta chain). This record belongs to a study of technical replicates of blood from a handful of donors. Profiling relied on immunoSEQ multiplex PCR, and the TCRdb table lists in-frame clones only, not all of them. This table holds fewer than 70,000 clones, 65% to 90% found once. The V and J ends lost 7 bases and 5 bases respectively, with 32 bases between them. CDR3 length: 19 amino acids. CDR1 and CDR2 from the germline V gene are SEHNR and FQNEAQ (reference sequence). V usage is TRBV7-9 and J usage is TRBJ1-1; unclear D gene. Sequenced sample: PBMCs. This receptor was identified in a human donor in good health. Some clones in this sample may be carry-over from other donors' samples. The DNA for the CDR3 is TGTGCCAGCACCCAGATGGGAGGTCCAACAGAGGCCGACGGTACTGAAGCTTTCTTT. As protein: CASTQMGGPTEADGTEAFF.